Sequencing of this TCR beta chain was carried out in a study of T-cell memory formation after mild COVID-19. Germline CDR1 reads SGHRS; CDR2 reads YFSETQ. V trimming: 4 bases; J trimming: 11 bases; junction bases outside the gene matches: 10. The length of the CDR3 is 13 residues. General study findings and limits: A balance of CD4 and CD8 characterized clones contracting day 15 to 85, whereas later expanders leaned CD4+. Pre-infection memory contained some responding clones, which suggested that cross-reactive memory had joined.

TCRdb called the 5' RACE reads again in MiXCR, with one record for every CDR3 protein. The data contain 250,000 to 350,000 distinct CDR3 sequences, around a sixth of them seen just once; the ten biggest clones take up 22%. For this clonotype: Antigen: not known.

The TCR sequence derives from a man younger than 30 who had mild COVID-19 (a few samples of this study predate the infection). Cell type and time point are not known. What was sequenced was PBMCs or a T cell subset sorted from them (not recorded which). This rearrangement joins TRBV5-1 to TRBJ2-3; 7 positions agree with TRBD2. CDR3 sequence: CASSVLQGGEQYF. CDR3 sequence (DNA): TGCGCCAGCAGCGTCCTTCAGGGAGGGGAGCAGTATTTT.